Presented here are 8 T cell receptor beta chains from one specimen sequenced in a study of OX40 agonist ivuxolimab in advanced cancers. This table comes from immunoSEQ multiplex PCR, and its TCRdb copy is limited to in-frame clones, with some not included. The sample lists roughly 90,000 clones, under 95% seen once, with about 8.7% in the top ten. This specimen was CD4+ or CD8+ T cells sorted from blood, taken in a trial of the OX40 agonist ivuxolimab. Every receptor here comes from an adult with an advanced solid tumor such as melanoma, head and neck, liver or kidney cancer.

The CDR3, as DNA: TGTGCCAGCAGTTTCCGGCCCGGTCCCAATCAGCCCCAGCATTTT. This codes for CASSFRPGPNQPQHF. V and J are TRBV28 and TRBJ1-5; no definite D call. Between the trimmed V and J ends, which lost 3 bases and 3 bases, there was a span of 12 bases. CDR3 length: 15 amino acids. Germline values: CDR1 MDHEN, CDR2 SYDVKM.

The rearrangement uses TRBV6-5 and TRBJ1-2, with a weak D call TRBD1 (5 bases). There are 16 residues in the CDR3. Germline CDR1 is MNHEY and CDR2 is SVGAGI. Trimming stripped 0 bases from V and 5 bases from J, with 16 bases between. The CDR3 sequence: CASSYSRTTTPYGYTF. In nucleotides, the CDR3 is TGTGCCAGCAGTTACTCCCGGACAACTACACCGTATGGCTACACCTTC.

The chain employs TRBV6-6 and TRBJ1-5; the D gene is possibly TRBD1 (5 bases). V was shortened by 3 bases and J by 4 bases, with 13 bases between the two germline ends. The CDR3 sequence is 15 residues long. Germline V lookup: CDR1 MNHNY, CDR2 SVGAGI (reference sequence). CDR3 sequence: CASSYASRVNQPQHF. The CDR3 nucleotides read TGTGCCAGCAGTTATGCAAGCAGGGTTAATCAGCCCCAGCATTTT.

In this sample, this clone turned up once. In DNA form, the CDR3 reads TGTGCCAGTATGCCAAAATTGAACACTGAAGCTTTCTTT. It codes for CASMPKLNTEAFF. This rearrangement joins TRBV19 to TRBJ1-1; D not resolved. From germline, CDR1 is LNHDA and CDR2 SQIVND (reference sequence). The CDR3 runs to 13 residues. Trimming stripped 7 bases from V and 0 bases from J, with 9 bases between.

This sequence joins TRBV5-4 and TRBJ1-1, with D maybe TRBD1 (6 bases). This CDR3 contains 14 residues. V lost 2 bases to trimming and J lost 0 bases, with 8 bases between them. CDR1 and CDR2 from the germline V gene are SGHNT and YYREEE (reference sequence). Here the CDR3 reads CASSLQGMNTEAFF. The DNA for the CDR3 is TGTGCCAGCAGCTTACAGGGCATGAACACTGAAGCTTTCTTT.

The V and J genes are TRBV9 and TRBJ1-1, with 7 nucleotides matching TRBD1. The CDR3 length is 16 residues. From germline, CDR1 is SGDLS and CDR2 YYNGEE. The V and J ends lost 2 bases and 0 bases, in that order; junction bases with no gene match: 7. CDR3 loop: CASSVQSTGVNTEAFF. In DNA, the CDR3 is TGTGCCAGCAGCGTTCAATCCACAGGGGTGAACACTGAAGCTTTCTTT.

The rearrangement uses TRBV30 and TRBJ1-4; no firm D call. The CDR3 length is 13 residues. Trimming took off 7 bases at V and 7 bases at J, with 16 bases between the two ends. Germline CDR1 GTSNPN, CDR2 SVGIG (reference sequence). The CDR3 DNA sequence: TGTGCCTCGAACGGACGAGAGGGTGAAAAACTGTTTTTT. It is translated as CASNGREGEKLFF.

The rearrangement links TRBV19 to TRBJ1-4, with D perhaps TRBD1 (6 bases). V lost 6 bases, J lost 3 bases, and 11 bases lay in between. The CDR3 sequence is 14 residues long. In germline, CDR1 is LNHDA, CDR2 SQIVND (reference sequence). The CDR3 DNA follows: TGTGCCAGTAGCAAGACAGGTCCTAATGAAAAACTGTTTTTT. Translating gives CASSKTGPNEKLFF.